This passage covers 10 T cell receptor beta chains from one sample sequenced in a study of blood T cells in healthy people across ages (dated by TCRdb to between 2014 and 2017). The library was obtained by 5' RACE. TCRdb lists the instrument as Illumina HiSeq 2500. The second PCR ran for about 7 to 11 cycles and used a J-beta primer mix along with a sample-barcoded 5' primer. TCRdb applied fastp at Q25 and MiXCR to the public reads, then kept only in-frame beta chains. Every distinct CDR3 protein forms one entry, paired with its most common genes and DNA. The sample table holds about 1.7 million distinct CDR3 sequences, of which over 25% were seen once. The ten largest clones take up 7.7% of the sample. Sequencing was done on a sample of blood. The receptors derive from a woman under 40 in good health.

The CDR3 DNA reads TGTGCCAGCAGTTTTTTATTGGTAGCGGGAGCCTCCTACAATGAGCAGTTCTTC. Protein product: CASSFLLVAGASYNEQFF. This chain joins TRBV12-3 or TRBV12-4 and TRBJ2-1, with 9 nucleotides matching TRBD2. V was clipped by 3 bases and J by 0 bases; unmatched bases: 9. CDR3 length: 18 amino acids.

In this sample, this clonotype turned up a few times. Germline is not matched at one junction end, which may reflect a read error. The genes are TRBV7-9 and TRBJ2-1; unclear D gene. This CDR3 region has 12 residues. Germline CDR1 reads SEHNR; CDR2 reads FQNEAQ (reference sequence). The CDR3 loop is CSSSFRVNEQFF. The CDR3 coding sequence is TGTTCCAGCAGCTTTAGGGTGAATGAGCAGTTCTTC.

With regard to this clonotype: A much larger clone differs by one base, so this may be a read error. The chain's CDR3 is CSASDSLAPTYNEQYF. In DNA form, the CDR3 reads TGCAGTGCTAGTGACTCCCTAGCGCCCACCTACAATGAGCAGTACTTC. This chain connects TRBV20-1 to TRBJ2-4; a possible D gene is TRBD2 (6 bases). The V gene lost 3 bases and the J gene lost 13 bases, with 28 bases spanning the gap. The CDR3 consists of 16 residues. Germline values: CDR1 DFQATT, CDR2 SNEGSKA (reference sequence).

Here the CDR3 reads CASKPGQGFQPQHF. The CDR3 DNA is TGTGCCAGCAAACCGGGACAGGGGTTTCAGCCCCAGCATTTT. The genes are TRBV28 and TRBJ1-5; 10 nucleotides align to TRBD1. The germline gives CDR1 MDHEN, CDR2 SYDVKM. The ends lost 7 bases at V and 6 bases at J; junction bases unmatched: 6. There are 14 residues in the CDR3.

This clonotype was found many times. V gene TRBV10-3 combines with J gene TRBJ2-7; the match to TRBD2 covers 7 bases. J was trimmed by 0 bases and V by 10 bases; bases with no gene match: 9. Germline V CDR1 and CDR2: ENHRY, SYGVKD. The CDR3 consists of 14 residues. CDR3 residues: CATSGTTSSYEQYF. CDR3 nucleotides: TGTGCCACCAGCGGGACTACAAGCTCCTACGAGCAGTACTTC.

The chain recombines TRBV5-1 with TRBJ1-1, with D tentatively TRBD1 (5 bases). Trimming pared 3 bases from V and 1 base from J, leaving 10 bases between. The CDR3 totals 14 residues. Germline V gene data show CDR1 as SGHRS and CDR2 as YFSETQ. The chain's CDR3 is CASSWDDRNTEAFF. Written as DNA, the CDR3 is TGCGCCAGCAGCTGGGACGACCGGAACACTGAAGCTTTCTTT.

The chain couples TRBV30 to TRBJ1-5; no clear D gene. The CDR3 spans 13 residues. Per germline, CDR1 GTSNPN and CDR2 SVGIG (reference sequence). Between the trimmed V and J ends, which lost 5 bases and 4 bases, there was a span of 12 bases. The CDR3 nucleotides read TGTGCCTGGGCTAGGGAGGCAAATCAGCCCCAGCATTTT. This translates into CAWAREANQPQHF.

This clonotype showed up just a few times. The rearrangement joins TRBV20-1 to TRBJ2-5; tentatively, D is TRBD1 (6 bases). Germline loops: CDR1 DFQATT, CDR2 SNEGSKA (reference sequence). This CDR3 spans 14 amino acids. V lost 0 bases, J lost 5 bases, and 13 bases lay in between. The CDR3 spells CSAREGTRGETQYF. DNA of the CDR3: TGCAGTGCTAGAGAAGGGACAAGGGGTGAGACCCAGTACTTC.

This chain connects TRBV6-5 to TRBJ2-3; TRBD2 is a possible D gene (6 bases). Trimming took 5 bases from V and 0 from J, leaving 12 bases between them. The germline CDR1 and CDR2 sequences are MNHEY and SVGAGI. The CDR3 is 15 amino acids. The CDR3: CASSRELRSTDTQYF. In nucleotides, the CDR3 is TGTGCCAGCAGTCGGGAGTTGAGGAGCACAGATACGCAGTATTTT.

This chain joins TRBV30 and TRBJ2-1; D is perhaps TRBD2 (5 bases). Germline loops: CDR1 GTSNPN, CDR2 SVGIG (reference sequence). Trimming cost V 5 bases and J 15 bases, with 17 bases left between them. The CDR3 is 11 amino acids. CDR3 residues: CAWVGERAMFF. The CDR3 region has the DNA TGTGCCTGGGTGGGAGAGAGGGCCATGTTCTTC.